The 16 T cell receptor beta chains reported below all come from one sample, sequenced in a study of shared clonotypes between healthy human individuals (dated by TCRdb to 2020 to 2021). The library was built by means of the immunoSEQ multiplex PCR assay. TCRdb mirrors the immuneACCESS table, restricted to in-frame sequences. Some clones are absent from its copies; in checked studies, under half trace to an unresolved V gene, and the reason for the others is unknown. The sample table holds approximately 1.9 million clones, of which around 95% were seen once. Clones ranked in the top ten supply about 1.7% of the sample. CD8 naive samples consisted of CD45RO-negative cells that were positively selected for CCR7, yielding a CD45RA+CCR7+ population without TemRA cells. The sequencing input was naive CD8+ T cells from PBMCs. The meaning of the sample's cell subset or site label: CD45RA+CCR7+. The receptors were gathered from a man aged 18 to 35 in good health. Some clones in this sample may be carry-over from other donors' samples.

The rearrangement joins TRBV9 to TRBJ2-1, with D possibly being TRBD1 (5 bases). Germline-derived CDR1 and CDR2 are SGDLS and YYNGEE. With 4 bases removed from V and 7 bases from J, the gap between germline ends came to 15 bases. The length of the CDR3 is 14 residues. Here the CDR3 DNA reads TGTGCCAGCAGCCCCATAGTCAGGGTGAATGAGCAGTTCTTC. Residues: CASSPIVRVNEQFF. The full variable domain, in which reference TRBV9 and TRBJ2-1 provide the parts outside the CDR3, is DSGVTQTPKHLITATGQRVTLRCSPRSGDLSVYWYQQSLDQGLQFLIQYYNGEERAKGNILERFSAQQFPDLHSELNLSSLELGDSALYFCASSPIVRVNEQFFGPGTRLTVL.

A remark on this clone: The same CDR3 arises from other DNA sequences in this sample as well. The chain joins TRBV6-5 to TRBJ2-2; D ambiguous. Germline CDR1 is MNHEY and CDR2 is SVGAGI. V lost 0 bases and J lost 4, with 3 bases in between. This CDR3 region has 13 residues. CDR3 amino acids: CASSYSITGELFF. The CDR3 DNA is TGTGCCAGCAGTTACTCGATCACCGGGGAGCTGTTTTTT.

This sequence joins TRBV29-1 and TRBJ1-2; 9 nucleotides match TRBD1. With 7 bases clipped from V and 6 bases from J, the junction kept 6 bases outside the gene matches. CDR1 SQVTM and CDR2 ANQGSEA come from the germline V gene. The CDR3 extends over 12 amino acids. Here the CDR3 DNA reads TGCAGCGCTCGGACAGGGGAAAATGGCTACACCTTC. Protein sequence: CSARTGENGYTF.

The chain recombines TRBV29-1 with TRBJ1-5; D possibly corresponds to TRBD1 (6 bases). The CDR3 is 14 residues long. From germline, CDR1 is SQVTM and CDR2 ANQGSEA. Trimming pared 7 bases from V and 6 bases from J, leaving 19 bases between. CDR3 coding DNA: TGCAGCGCCCGGACCGGGGGGGCTGGTCAGCCCCAGCATTTT. Its protein product is CSARTGGAGQPQHF.

The chain is built from TRBV29-1 and TRBJ2-1, with D perhaps TRBD2 (5 bases). There are 13 residues in the CDR3. Per the germline V gene, CDR1 is SQVTM and CDR2 is ANQGSEA. Deletions cut 7 bases from V and 2 bases from J, with 12 bases between. CDR3: CSGETGTYNEQFF. CDR3 in DNA: TGCAGCGGTGAGACCGGGACCTACAATGAGCAGTTCTTC.

The rearrangement links TRBV11-2 to TRBJ2-7; the D call may be TRBD1 or TRBD2 (7 bases each). Germline CDR1 reads SGHAT; CDR2 reads FQNNGV. This CDR3 comprises 15 residues. The V and J ends lost 5 bases and 2 bases respectively, with 16 bases between them. CDR3 sequence reads: CASSPTRGGTYEQYF. The CDR3 bases are TGTGCCAGCAGCCCCACCAGGGGGGGGACCTACGAGCAGTACTTC.

On this clone: Because the CDR3's place on the DNA is in doubt, the DNA is left out and the CDR3 is given as listed by TCRdb. The chain couples TRBV18 to TRBJ2-7. Germline lookup yields CDR1 KGHSH and CDR2 LQKENI. The CDR3 sequence runs 13 residues, both termini included. CDR3 region: CASSDVPSYEQYF.

The chain links TRBV4-3 to TRBJ2-2, with a tentative D call TRBD2 (7 bases). Germline assignment: CDR1 LGHNA and CDR2 YSLEER. Trimming shortened V by 0 bases and J by 4 bases, and 12 bases separated the two germline ends. The CDR3 length is 16 residues. The DNA of the CDR3 is TGCGCCAGCAGCCAAGAGGCGGGGGCTCTCACCGGGGAGCTGTTTTTT. Protein product: CASSQEAGALTGELFF.

CDR3: CASSQDGGMRVYGYTF. The CDR3 DNA reads as TGTGCCAGCAGCCAAGATGGAGGCATGCGGGTCTATGGCTACACCTTC. This chain connects TRBV14 to TRBJ1-2; D is undetermined. Trimming stripped 0 bases from V and 4 bases from J, with 15 bases between. This CDR3 is built from 16 residues. The germline V gene has CDR1 SGHDN and CDR2 FVKESK.

CDR3 protein: CASRPISGGWTDTQYF. In nucleotides, the CDR3 is TGTGCCAGCCGCCCAATTTCCGGGGGGTGGACAGATACGCAGTATTTT. The rearrangement joins TRBV5-8 to TRBJ2-3, with TRBD2 matching over 7 bases. After removal of 7 bases from V and 3 bases from J, the junction contained 14 bases not matched to a gene. CDR1 is SGHTS and CDR2 is YDEGEE in the germline V gene. The CDR3 sequence is 16 residues long.

The V gene is TRBV7-9, the J gene TRBJ2-5, with 10 positions matching TRBD2. CDR1 and CDR2 from the germline V gene are SEHNR and FQNEAQ (reference sequence). CDR3 length: 15 residues. The ends lost 4 bases at V and 0 bases at J; junction bases unmatched: 2. The CDR3 sequence: CASSWLAGDQETQYF. CDR3 bases: TGTGCCAGCAGCTGGCTAGCGGGAGACCAAGAGACCCAGTACTTC.

The CDR3 sequence is CAISEWARSTDTQYF. CDR3 sequence (DNA): TGTGCCATCAGTGAGTGGGCTAGAAGCACAGATACGCAGTATTTT. This chain connects TRBV10-3 to TRBJ2-3, with unresolved D. This CDR3 has 15 residues. Germline V gene sequence: CDR1 ENHRY, CDR2 SYGVKD. V was cut by 1 base and J by 0 bases, with 8 bases left in between.

The chain has TRBV28 and TRBJ1-2; D is unresolved. V gave up 4 bases and J gave up 3 bases, with 12 bases separating them. Per germline, CDR1 MDHEN and CDR2 SYDVKM. The CDR3 is 14 amino acids. In DNA form, the CDR3 reads TGTGCCAGCAGTTACGGCCGTTGGGACTATGGCTACACCTTC. Translation: CASSYGRWDYGYTF.

The rearrangement joins TRBV28 to TRBJ2-7; D tentatively fits TRBD1 or TRBD2 (5 bases each). The CDR3 runs 13 residues. V lost 10 bases, J lost 3 bases, and 16 bases lay in between. Germline V CDR1 and CDR2: MDHEN, SYDVKM. CDR3 in amino acids: CATKRGRDYEQYF. In nucleotides, the CDR3 is TGTGCCACGAAACGGGGCAGAGACTACGAGCAGTACTTC. Variable domain in full (rest from reference TRBV28 and TRBJ2-7): DVKVTQSSRYLVKRTGEKVFLECVQDMDHENMFWYRQDPGLGLRLIYFSYDVKMKEKGDIPEGYSVSREKKERFSLILESASTNQTSMYLCATKRGRDYEQYFGPGTRLTVT.

The chain uses TRBV10-2 and TRBJ2-5; 11 positions match TRBD1. Germline V gene lookup returns CDR1 WSHSY and CDR2 SAAADI. The CDR3 extends over 14 amino acids. Trimming removed 8 bases from V and 0 bases from J; junction bases left unmatched: 2. The CDR3 DNA reads TGCGCCAGCCGGGACAGGGGGTACCAAGAGACCCAGTACTTC. Amino acid sequence: CASRDRGYQETQYF.

The V call is TRBV28, the J call TRBJ2-1; 9 bases agree with TRBD2. V dropped 3 bases and J dropped 4; count of bases not matched to a gene: 4. The CDR3 has 15 residues. CDR1 and CDR2 from the germline V gene are MDHEN and SYDVKM. The CDR3 nucleotides read TGTGCCAGCAGTTTCCGTAGCGGGAGATACAATGAGCAGTTCTTC. Its translation is CASSFRSGRYNEQFF. The full variable domain, with the rest looked up from reference TRBV28 and TRBJ2-1, is DVKVTQSSRYLVKRTGEKVFLECVQDMDHENMFWYRQDPGLGLRLIYFSYDVKMKEKGDIPEGYSVSREKKERFSLILESASTNQTSMYLCASSFRSGRYNEQFFGPGTRLTVL.